One T cell receptor beta chain is described in this entry. No antigen is known for it. Per-base quality was not reported, and no clone a single base away is much larger than it. The library was made by the immunoSEQ multiplex PCR assay. TCR beta CDR3 sequencing was performed on DNA from the cultured, isolated CD4+ T cells. Under the source paper's analysis protocol: Non-productive TCR sequences were removed, reads were trimmed to the CDR3 region, and CDR3s of at least 7 amino acids were retained. Antigen-specific clonotypes were identified with the MANAFEST web app by comparing expansion in peptide wells against reference cultures. To count as positive, a clone had to show expansion at FDR<0.05 compared with the reference and with all other wells, an odds ratio above 5, and a frequency above 0.1% in two replicate wells. A clonotype was called cross-reactive if it was significantly expanded both in SARS-CoV-2 spike wells and in at least one common cold coronavirus spike condition. CDR3 similarity was assessed by Levenshtein distance with the stringdist R package, and unrooted trees were built with ape in R 3.6.1. This immuneACCESS table, as held by TCRdb, lists in-frame sequences with V and J called but not all clones. Of the missing ones, under half trace to an unresolved V gene in checked studies; the others have no known cause. V and J calls plus clone size are reproduced from that table; the DNA served to infer D and trimming. The sample yields around 53,000 clones; roughly 77% were counted once. The ten largest clones take up about 5.4% of the sample.

This record belongs to a study of vaccination effects on CD4 cells after COVID-19 (dated by TCRdb to between 2022 and 2023). Study-wide context: Each participant got two doses of an mRNA SARS-CoV-2 vaccine, either BNT162b2 or mRNA-1273. Pre-vaccine samples were collected from two convalescent patients 16 days and one week before the first dose, corresponding to 142 and 148 days after COVID-19 diagnosis. The full study included around ten COVID-19 convalescent patients and several SARS-CoV-2-naive healthy vaccine recipients. Cultures from other donors in the study were sequenced with the Oncomine TCR Beta short-read assay on an Illumina iSeq 100. SARS-CoV-2 spike-specific CD4+ TCR repertoires were compared before and after mRNA vaccination in COVID-19 convalescent patients and in infection-naive vaccine recipients. General study outcomes and caveats: Only a small number of convalescent patients were included, and no early post-infection timepoints were available, which limited the study. Clones induced by infection and clones induced by vaccination both contracted markedly at late timepoints after vaccination, which fits with T cell responses waning over time. For convalescent patients, new clones induced by the vaccine made up most of the post-vaccine spike-reactive repertoire, and these new clones were largely distinct from the clones induced by infection.

In the ViraFEST assay, PBMC were stimulated with viral peptide pools, and TCR sequencing was then used to find antigen-specific CD4+ T cell clonotypes based on their expansion. After approximately eleven days of culture, CD4+ T cells were isolated with the EasySep CD4+ T cell isolation kit. PCR-confirmed SARS-CoV-2 infection had occurred in convalescent patients between March and December 2020, before the Alpha, Beta and Delta variants emerged in the United States. Roughly 1.9 million PBMC per well were cultured with around 9.8 ug/ml peptides in IMDM containing approximately 4.6% human AB serum, around 9.7 IU/ml IL-2 and gentamicin. An HIV-1 Nef peptide pool was used as the negative control culture condition. On days 3 and 7, half of the culture medium was replaced with fresh IL-2-containing medium. Unless noted otherwise, every peptide stimulation condition was cultured in triplicate wells. PBMC were separated from whole blood using Ficoll-Paque Plus gradient centrifugation and were then either cryopreserved at -140C or used fresh. The QIAamp micro DNA kit was used to extract genomic DNA from the cultured CD4+ T cells.

Trimming removed 2 bases from V and 6 bases from J; the gene matches leave 3 bases unexplained. CDR1 and CDR2, per the germline V gene, are MNHNS and SASEGT. The CDR3 goes from the cysteine to the phenylalanine over 15 residues. The CDR3 DNA has 45 bases and is translated from base 1. The sample here was CD4+ T cells from PBMCs cultured with HIV peptides, taken before COVID-19 vaccination. The cell subset or site label, as the study defines it: HIV-1 Nef peptide pool negative control/reference culture. This TCR derives from a human donor who had a prior SARS-CoV-2 infection. The chain uses TRBV6-1 and TRBJ2-7, with 14 bases matching TRBD2. CDR3 reads: CASSERLAGGPEQYF. The bases read TGTGCCAGCAGTGAAAGACTAGCGGGAGGGCCCGAGCAGTACTTC.